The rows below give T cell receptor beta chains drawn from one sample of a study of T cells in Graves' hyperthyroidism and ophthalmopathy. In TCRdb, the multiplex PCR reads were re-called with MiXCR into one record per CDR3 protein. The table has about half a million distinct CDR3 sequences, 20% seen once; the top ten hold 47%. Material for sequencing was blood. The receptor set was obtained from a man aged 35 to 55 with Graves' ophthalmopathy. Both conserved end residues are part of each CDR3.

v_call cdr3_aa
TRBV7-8 CASSLRFLVETQYF
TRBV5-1 CASSVDTATNEKLFF
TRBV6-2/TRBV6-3 CASIRNGEAFF
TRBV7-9 CASTSGRVRTGELFF
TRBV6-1 CASKVHSTDTQYF
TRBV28 CAITTPGQGGQPQHF
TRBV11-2 CASSFQGGQRFF
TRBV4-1 CASSHHPGRDEKLFF
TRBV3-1 CASSGDFSGANVLTF
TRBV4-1 CASSPLGTSRNEQFF
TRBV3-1 CASSQDRDRRYGYTF
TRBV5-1 CASSQTGSSGANVLTF
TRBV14 CASSQYESGTEAFF
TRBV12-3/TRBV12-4 CASSPTPGQGSYNEQFF
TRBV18 CASSPPGSYYEQYF
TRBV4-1 CASSQFTSGDADTQYF
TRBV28 CASSPGQGWLSPLHF
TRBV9 CASSVDWGTSGELFF
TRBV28 CASTIDSITYEQYF
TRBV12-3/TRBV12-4 CASSRRQGAADTQYF
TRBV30 CAWSSTAGELFF
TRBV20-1 CSAPGGLAGRETQYF